The 31 T cell receptor beta chains below all came from one sample that was sequenced in a study of cytomegalovirus exposure and HLA in healthy donors. This table comes from immunoSEQ multiplex PCR, and its TCRdb copy is limited to in-frame clones, with some not included. The table records some 110,000 clones, about 83% of them present only once. Material: PBMCs. Receptors originate from a man aged 18-30 years in good health and CMV-seronegative.

This chain connects TRBV7-8 to TRBJ1-4; D might be TRBD1 (5 bases). CDR1 is SGHVS and CDR2 is FQNEAQ in the germline V gene. V lost 5 bases, J lost 3 bases, and 10 bases lay in between. The CDR3 is 14 residues long. In DNA, the CDR3 is TGTGCCAGCAGCGCGGGGGGATCTAATGAAAAACTGTTTTTT. This encodes CASSAGGSNEKLFF.

The gene calls are TRBV18 and TRBJ2-3; 8 bases match TRBD2. The junction had 1 base not matched to a gene; V was cut back by 1 base and J by 1 base. The CDR3 extends over 15 amino acids. The germline CDR1 and CDR2 sequences are KGHSH and LQKENI. The chain's CDR3 is CASSPRSGGTDTQYF. The CDR3 coding sequence is TGTGCCAGCTCACCACGTAGCGGGGGCACAGATACGCAGTATTTT.

This clone showed up just once. In DNA, the CDR3 is TGTGCCACCAGCCCACAGACCTCCCGCAGTAGCAATCAGCCCCAGCATTTT. It yields the protein CATSPQTSRSSNQPQHF. The chain combines TRBV15 with TRBJ1-5; D uncertain. The germline V and J ends were trimmed by 5 bases and 0 bases, with 17 bases remaining between them. The CDR3 totals 17 residues. Per germline, CDR1 LNHNV and CDR2 YYDKDF (reference sequence).

The chain carries TRBV7-8 and TRBJ2-7; D unclear. Germline CDR1 reads SGHVS; CDR2 reads FQNEAQ. CDR3 size: 14 residues. Trimming took 5 bases from V and 1 from J, leaving 12 bases between them. CDR3 sequence (DNA): TGTGCCAGCAGCCCCACAGAAGCTTCCTACGAGCAGTACTTC. The encoded protein is CASSPTEASYEQYF.

The genes are TRBV11-2 and TRBJ2-2; the D gene is possibly TRBD2 (5 bases). The CDR3 spans 13 residues. CDR1 and CDR2 from the germline V gene are SGHAT and FQNNGV. The V end lost 6 bases, the J end lost 5 bases, and 10 bases lay between the germline ends. CDR3 coding DNA: TGTGCCAGCAGTCATCCGGGGACCGGGGAGCTGTTTTTT. Its protein is CASSHPGTGELFF.

This clone came up once. The rearrangement links TRBV10-1 to TRBJ2-1; a weak D match, TRBD2 (6 bases). Trimming removed 2 bases at V and 6 bases at J, with 8 bases between. CDR3 length: 13 residues. Germline CDR1 and CDR2: WNHNN and SYGVQD (reference sequence). CDR3 coding DNA: TGCGCCAGCAGTGAGCAGACTAGCAATGAGCAGTTCTTC. Protein: CASSEQTSNEQFF.

This clone showed up just a few times. The CDR3 reads CASSTGGYEQYF. The CDR3 DNA sequence: TGTGCCAGCAGTACAGGGGGCTACGAGCAGTACTTC. The chain is built from TRBV6-5 and TRBJ2-7, with 8 bases fitting TRBD1. V shed 5 bases, J shed 3 bases, and the junction held 0 bases outside the gene matches. This CDR3 is 12 amino acids long. CDR1 and CDR2 (germline): MNHEY, SVGAGI.

This chain uses TRBV4-2 with TRBJ2-6, with a tentative D call TRBD1 (6 bases). CDR3 size: 19 residues. The V gene lost 1 base and the J gene lost 0 bases, with 16 bases spanning the gap. CDR1 and CDR2 from the germline V gene are LGHNA and YNFKEQ. Here the CDR3 reads CASSQGVQGEYSGANVLTF. CDR3 nucleotides: TGTGCCAGCAGCCAAGGGGTACAGGGAGAATACTCTGGGGCCAACGTCCTGACTTTC.

V usage is TRBV5-6 and J usage is TRBJ1-1, with D perhaps TRBD1 (5 bases). V lost 0 bases and J 4 bases, leaving 13 bases between the germline ends. The CDR3 contains 15 residues. CDR1 is SGHDT and CDR2 is YYEEEE in the germline V gene. The CDR3 is CASSLVRGKVTEAFF. The CDR3 DNA follows: TGTGCCAGCAGCTTGGTTAGGGGAAAGGTCACTGAAGCTTTCTTT.

The chain couples TRBV5-1 to TRBJ1-4; D is unclear. The V gene's germline CDR1 is SGHRS and CDR2 YFSETQ. This CDR3 region has 15 residues. Trimming pared 0 bases from V and 8 bases from J, leaving 14 bases between. CDR3 sequence reads: CASSLAGGNDEKLFF. Here the CDR3 DNA reads TGCGCCAGCAGCTTGGCCGGCGGGAACGACGAAAAACTGTTTTTT. The full variable domain, in which reference TRBV5-1 and TRBJ1-4 provide the parts outside the CDR3, is KAGVTQTPRYLIKTRGQQVTLSCSPISGHRSVSWYQQTPGQGLQFLFEYFSETQRNKGNFPGRFSGRQFSNSRSEMNVSTLELGDSALYLCASSLAGGNDEKLFFGSGTQLSVL.

This clone was detected only once. Written as DNA, the CDR3 is TGTGCCAGTAGTATGGGCAGTGCCTACGAGCAGTACTTC. Translated, it gives CASSMGSAYEQYF. The J gene is TRBJ2-7, the V gene TRBV19; D remains ambiguous. Germline CDR1 is LNHDA and CDR2 is SQIVND (reference sequence). The V end lost 3 bases, the J end lost 2 bases, and 8 bases lay between the germline ends. The length of the CDR3 is 13 residues.

This clone showed up just a few times. The rearrangement uses TRBV5-4 and TRBJ1-2, with 8 bases identical to TRBD1. The CDR3 contains 14 residues. V gave up 3 bases and J gave up 8 bases; unmatched junction bases: 9. Germline CDR1 and CDR2: SGHNT and YYREEE (reference sequence). CDR3: CASSSRQGRVGYTF. The CDR3 coding sequence is TGTGCCAGCAGCTCCAGACAGGGGCGGGTCGGCTACACCTTC.

J is TRBJ2-3 and V is TRBV12-5; no clear D gene. The germline V gene has CDR1 LGHNT and CDR2 FRNRAP. The CDR3 runs 14 residues. Trimming removed 7 bases at V and 0 bases at J, with 11 bases between. CDR3 residues: CASAGPLSTDTQYF. The CDR3 region has the DNA TGTGCTAGTGCAGGCCCTCTGAGCACAGATACGCAGTATTTT. The whole variable domain, remainder taken from reference TRBV12-5 and TRBJ2-3, is DARVTQTPRHKVTEMGQEVTMRCQPILGHNTVFWYRQTMMQGLELLAYFRNRAPLDDSGMPKDRFSAEMPDATLATLKIQPSEPRDSAVYFCASAGPLSTDTQYFGPGTRLTVL.

This clone was found many times. The chain has TRBV5-6 and TRBJ2-1; 13 positions match TRBD2. This CDR3 spans 15 amino acids. V trimming: 4 bases; J trimming: 6 bases; junction bases outside the gene matches: 4. Germline V lookup: CDR1 SGHDT, CDR2 YYEEEE. DNA of the CDR3: TGTGCCAGCAGCGGGGGACTAGCGGGGATCAATGAGCAGTTCTTC. Encoded protein: CASSGGLAGINEQFF.

The chain combines TRBV7-2 with TRBJ2-1; 11 nucleotides match TRBD2. This CDR3 has 17 residues. With V trimmed by 0 bases and J by 5 bases, 6 bases remained unmatched. Per the germline V gene, CDR1 is SGHTA and CDR2 is FQGNSA. Here the CDR3 reads CASSLALGLAVNNEQFF. CDR3 bases: TGTGCCAGCAGCTTAGCCTTGGGACTAGCGGTGAACAATGAGCAGTTCTTC. The whole variable domain, remainder taken from reference TRBV7-2 and TRBJ2-1, is GAGVSQSPSNKVTEKGKDVELRCDPISGHTALYWYRQSLGQGLEFLIYFQGNSAPDKSGLPSDRFSAERTGGSVSTLTIQRTQQEDSAVYLCASSLALGLAVNNEQFFGPGTRLTVL.

The chain uses TRBV29-1 and TRBJ2-1; D is undetermined. This CDR3 has 13 amino acids. V lost 7 bases to trimming and J lost 0 bases, with 10 bases between them. Looked up from germline, CDR1 is SQVTM and CDR2 is ANQGSEA. The CDR3 region is CSANSFSYNEQFF. Here the CDR3 DNA reads TGCAGCGCCAACAGTTTCTCCTACAATGAGCAGTTCTTC.

This clone was recorded once. The chain employs TRBV19 and TRBJ1-2, with D hard to call. V lost 7 bases to trimming and J lost 4 bases, with 19 bases between them. Germline assignment: CDR1 LNHDA and CDR2 SQIVND (reference sequence). This CDR3 comprises 15 residues. The CDR3 DNA follows: TGTGCCAGTACGGCGGTCGATCGGAAGGTCTATGGCTACACCTTC. Its protein is CASTAVDRKVYGYTF.

This chain uses TRBV6-1 with TRBJ2-1, with TRBD2 matching over 8 bases. V shed 7 bases, J shed 10 bases, and the junction held 15 bases outside the gene matches. CDR1 MNHNS and CDR2 SASEGT come from the germline V gene. The CDR3 sequence is 15 residues long. CDR3: CASTETVAGQREQFF. The CDR3 DNA follows: TGTGCCAGCACTGAGACGGTAGCGGGGCAAAGGGAGCAGTTCTTC.

The V and J genes are TRBV30 and TRBJ2-1, with D tentatively TRBD1 (6 bases). Germline lookup yields CDR1 GTSNPN and CDR2 SVGIG (reference sequence). V gave up 4 bases and J gave up 6 bases, with 16 bases separating them. This CDR3 region has 14 residues. In DNA, the CDR3 is TGTGCCTGGAAAGTTTGGACAGCGAGCAATGAGCAGTTCTTC. Protein: CAWKVWTASNEQFF.

A few counts support this clone. The chain recombines TRBV5-1 with TRBJ1-1, with D perhaps matching TRBD1 (5 bases). CDR3 length: 14 amino acids. Trimming shortened V by 5 bases and J by 1 base, and 12 bases separated the two germline ends. Per the germline V gene, CDR1 is SGHRS and CDR2 is YFSETQ. Here the CDR3 reads CASRKDTANTEAFF. The CDR3 nucleotides read TGCGCCAGCAGAAAGGACACAGCGAACACTGAAGCTTTCTTT. Complete variable domain (other parts from reference TRBV5-1 and TRBJ1-1): KAGVTQTPRYLIKTRGQQVTLSCSPISGHRSVSWYQQTPGQGLQFLFEYFSETQRNKGNFPGRFSGRQFSNSRSEMNVSTLELGDSALYLCASRKDTANTEAFFGQGTRLTVV.

This sequence joins TRBV11-3 and TRBJ2-1; D perhaps matches TRBD1 (5 bases). This CDR3 comprises 16 residues. Trimming shortened V by 5 bases and J by 10 bases, and 24 bases separated the two germline ends. Germline V gene sequence: CDR1 SGHNT, CDR2 YENEEA. The CDR3 DNA sequence: TGTGCCAGCAGCCCCTACGGACAAACCTTACTTTCAGAGCAGTTCTTC. Protein: CASSPYGQTLLSEQFF.

This clone occurred a few times. This chain connects TRBV19 to TRBJ2-1, with 7 bases that match TRBD1. V was pared by 9 bases and J by 6 bases, with 8 bases of the junction left unmatched. The CDR3 has 13 residues. Germline V lookup: CDR1 LNHDA, CDR2 SQIVND (reference sequence). CDR3 residues: CASTIAGGNEQFF. The DNA for the CDR3 is TGTGCCAGCACCATAGCAGGGGGCAATGAGCAGTTCTTC.

This chain uses TRBV11-3 with TRBJ2-1, with 8 nucleotides matching TRBD2. The germline gives CDR1 SGHNT, CDR2 YENEEA. J was trimmed by 8 bases and V by 1 base; bases with no gene match: 13. The length of the CDR3 is 17 residues. This CDR3 reads CASSLAPPGGPGDEQFF. The CDR3 nucleotides are TGTGCCAGCAGCTTAGCTCCCCCGGGAGGGCCCGGCGATGAGCAGTTCTTC.

A remark on this clone: Relative to the germline gene, one junction end is altered; a read error may explain this. The CDR3, as DNA: TGTGCCAGTAGTATAGGGACAGCTACTACCGAGGAGCTGTTTTTT. Translated: CASSIGTATTEELFF. This chain uses TRBV19 with TRBJ2-2, with D possibly matching TRBD1 (6 bases). The CDR3 is 15 amino acids. The V gene's germline CDR1 is LNHDA and CDR2 SQIVND (reference sequence).

The rearrangement uses TRBV7-8 and TRBJ2-5; 7 positions match TRBD2. Germline lookup yields CDR1 SGHVS and CDR2 FQNEAQ. Trimming took 5 bases from V and 5 from J; bases not matched to a gene: 17. The CDR3 spans 17 residues. CDR3 DNA sequence: TGTGCCAGCAGCCCCGAGTTTGGTGGGAGGGCCAGGGAGACCCAGTACTTC. This gives the protein CASSPEFGGRARETQYF.

V and J are TRBV7-2 and TRBJ1-3; D is unresolved. The ends were cut back, 5 bases at V and 8 bases at J, with 16 bases in the middle. Germline V gene data show CDR1 as SGHTA and CDR2 as FQGNSA. CDR3 length: 14 residues. The CDR3 DNA is TGTGCCAGCAGCCTAGACCCGGGTGTGGACACCATATATTTT. It is translated as CASSLDPGVDTIYF.

This rearrangement joins TRBV5-4 to TRBJ2-3; 11 bases fit TRBD2. Germline values: CDR1 SGHNT, CDR2 YYREEE (reference sequence). V gave up 4 bases and J gave up 5 bases; unmatched junction bases: 9. This CDR3 is built from 16 residues. The CDR3 sequence: CASSPIAGGPGDTQYF. The DNA of the CDR3 is TGTGCCAGCAGCCCTATAGCGGGAGGGCCGGGAGATACGCAGTATTTT.

The CDR3 is CASSPAAYSYNEQFF. The CDR3 region has the DNA TGTGCCAGCTCACCCGCGGCCTACTCCTACAATGAGCAGTTCTTC. This chain links TRBV18 with TRBJ2-1, with no clear D. The CDR3 covers 15 residues. The germline V gene encodes CDR1 KGHSH and CDR2 LQKENI. The V and J ends lost 3 bases and 0 bases respectively, with 9 bases between them.

V gene TRBV27 combines with J gene TRBJ2-7; D possibly corresponds to TRBD2 (5 bases). The CDR3 sequence is 13 residues long. The ends were cut back, 0 bases at V and 5 bases at J, with 8 bases in the middle. The germline CDR1 and CDR2 sequences are MNHEY and SMNVEV (reference sequence). The CDR3 DNA sequence: TGTGCCAGCAGTTTATCCTCCGGGAACGAGCAGTACTTC. This encodes CASSLSSGNEQYF.

The rearrangement joins TRBV15 to TRBJ1-4, with D possibly matching TRBD1 (5 bases). V was shortened by 4 bases and J by 6 bases, with 9 bases between the two germline ends. Germline V gives CDR1 LNHNV, CDR2 YYDKDF (reference sequence). This CDR3 is 13 amino acids long. The CDR3 sequence is CATSTGTHEKLFF. The CDR3 nucleotides read TGTGCCACCAGCACTGGGACTCATGAAAAACTGTTTTTT.

The chain couples TRBV11-2 to TRBJ2-7, with a weak D call TRBD2 (6 bases). CDR1 SGHAT and CDR2 FQNNGV come from the germline V gene. Trimming cost V 5 bases and J 0 bases, with 11 bases left between them. The CDR3 has 14 residues. CDR3 loop: CASSATGSSYEQYF. The DNA of the CDR3 is TGTGCCAGCAGCGCCACCGGGAGCTCCTACGAGCAGTACTTC.